This T cell receptor (beta chain) derives from a study of T cell repertoires in cytomegalovirus infection. The overall study: CMV epitopes, recently identified HLA-C-restricted and well-studied HLA-B-restricted, were used. The public TCR beta signatures pointed to both CMV infection and matching HLA type. Study-wide findings and caveats: Of the TCR beta families, the public ones yielded a cumulative frequency that identified carriers of CMV plus the relevant HLA. Ex vivo responses were dominated by HLA-C-restricted CMV-specific TCR beta clonotypes.

This clonotype appeared many times. Antigen unknown. TCRdb re-called the reads with MiXCR, one entry per CDR3 protein. The sample contains 600,000 to 700,000 distinct CDR3 sequences, around 35% of which appear only once. Trimming cost V 3 bases and J 1 base, with 9 bases left between them. There are 14 residues in the CDR3. CDR1 is SGHTA and CDR2 is FQGNSA in the germline V gene. The clonotype comes from a human donor in good health (CMV status not recorded). Some clones in this sample may be carry-over from other donors' samples. The chain couples TRBV7-2 to TRBJ1-1; no reliable D call. The source material was cultured PBMCs, sampled from culture after CMV antigen stimulation. The CDR3 here is CASSFERRNTEAFF. Here the CDR3 DNA reads TGTGCCAGCAGCTTTGAGAGGAGGAACACTGAAGCTTTCTTT.